The T cell receptor beta chain described here comes from a study of post-analysis software for immune sequencing data. Study-level findings and limits: Patients used about 5 TRBV segments, including TRBV5-6, TRBV5-1 and TRBV20-1, more often than controls.

Note on this clonotype: Its antigen is currently unknown.

This CDR3 region has 13 residues. Germline V gives CDR1 MNHNY, CDR2 SVGAGI (reference sequence). V was pared by 2 bases and J by 8 bases, with 12 bases between. cDNA libraries of TCR beta carried unique molecular identifiers. Yield was about 500,000 cDNA molecules from approximately 0.91 to 9.4 million T cells. TCRdb itself ran the PCR reads through MiXCR, one entry per CDR3 protein. The data hold about 540,000 distinct CDR3 sequences, with around 36% observed a single time. This TCR came from a girl aged 2-17 years with multiple sclerosis. Input material: blood. V gene TRBV6-6 combines with J gene TRBJ1-2; D is uncertain. CDR3 DNA sequence: TGTGCCAGCAGTTACGGGCCCCGATCGGGCTACACCTTC. It is translated as CASSYGPRSGYTF.